The clone carrying this T cell receptor beta chain is a singleton in its sample. Some clones are missing from TCRdb's copy, which holds only in-frame ones; the method was immunoSEQ multiplex PCR. The sample carries roughly 2.2 million clones, about 92% recorded once. The data belong to a study of shared clonotypes between healthy human individuals. Donation came from healthy HIV-negative adults that had no recent acute infections or vaccinations. Nashville, Tennessee was home to all donors, each a Caucasian adult. From germline, CDR1 is GTSNPN and CDR2 SVGIG (reference sequence). Trimming took 2 bases from V and 1 from J; bases not matched to a gene: 7. This CDR3 spans 16 amino acids.

The receptor was derived from a man aged 18 to 30 in good health. Some clones in this sample may be carry-over from other donors' samples. The sequenced sample was naive CD4+ T cells from PBMCs. Documented subset: CD45RA+ positively selected. The genes are TRBV30 and TRBJ1-3, with 8 bases identical to TRBD1. DNA of the CDR3: TGTGCCTGGAGTAGGCAGGGGGCATTTTCTGGAAACACCATATATTTT. Translating gives CAWSRQGAFSGNTIYF.